The clone carrying this T cell receptor (beta chain) was observed at least ten times. This specimen belongs to a study of CD8 T cells in ankylosing spondylitis. The trim removed 5 bases at V and 3 bases at J, leaving 12 bases unmatched. The germline V gene has CDR1 SEHNR and CDR2 FQNEAQ (reference sequence). There are 16 residues in the CDR3. TCRdb reprocessed the 5' RACE reads via MiXCR and lists one record per CDR3 protein. The data contain around 130,000 distinct CDR3 sequences, about a tenth of them singletons. Sequenced material: blood, either unsorted or a sorted T cell fraction (not recorded which). The V gene is TRBV7-9, the J gene TRBJ1-1; TRBD1 matches 7 bases. The receptor was derived from a male donor with ankylosing spondylitis or in good health (not recorded which). The CDR3, as DNA: TGTGCCAGCAGCCCCGGAGGGGGCGGGTTCTACACTGAAGCTTTCTTT. Translation: CASSPGGGGFYTEAFF.